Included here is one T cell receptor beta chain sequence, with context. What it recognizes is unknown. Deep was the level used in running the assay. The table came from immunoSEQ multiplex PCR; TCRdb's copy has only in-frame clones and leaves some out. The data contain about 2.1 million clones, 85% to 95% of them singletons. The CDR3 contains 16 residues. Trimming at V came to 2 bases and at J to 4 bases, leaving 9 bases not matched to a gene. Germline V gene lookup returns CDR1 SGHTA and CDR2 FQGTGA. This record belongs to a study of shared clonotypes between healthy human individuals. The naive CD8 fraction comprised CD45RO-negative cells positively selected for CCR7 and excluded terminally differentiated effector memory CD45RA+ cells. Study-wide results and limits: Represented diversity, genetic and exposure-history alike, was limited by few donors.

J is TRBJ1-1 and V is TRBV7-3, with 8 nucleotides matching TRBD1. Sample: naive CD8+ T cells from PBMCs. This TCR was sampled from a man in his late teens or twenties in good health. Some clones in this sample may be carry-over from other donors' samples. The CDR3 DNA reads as TGTGCCAGCAGCTTATTTCCAGGGGGCAGGGTCACTGAAGCTTTCTTT. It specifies CASSLFPGGRVTEAFF.